This T cell receptor (beta chain) was documented in a study of T cells in Graves' hyperthyroidism and ophthalmopathy. Germline lookup yields CDR1 MNHNY and CDR2 SVGAGI (reference sequence). CDR3 size: 13 residues. V was shortened by 6 bases and J by 0 bases, with 8 bases between the two germline ends. RNA transcripts yielded amplified TCR beta CDR3 regions. First-round RT-PCR with HTBI primers amplified the TCR CDR3 region. MiXCR, run by TCRdb on the multiplex PCR reads, gives a single entry per CDR3 protein. The table lists roughly 30,000 distinct CDR3 sequences, approximately 46% of them singletons. This clonotype was seen many times. Its target is not known. Study-level results: Among thyroid clonotypes expanded above 0.001, most also appeared in blood.

The patients, who ranged from 18 to 65 in age, presented with newly diagnosed hyperthyroidism lasting under 2 months. From more than 8 ml of fresh peripheral blood, PBMCs were isolated. This TCR was sampled from a woman in her 30s with Graves' hyperthyroidism. Sequences were obtained from blood. V is TRBV6-6 and J is TRBJ1-1; D is uncertain. The CDR3 is CASRGIMNTEAFF. DNA of the CDR3: TGTGCCAGCAGGGGGATTATGAACACTGAAGCTTTCTTT.